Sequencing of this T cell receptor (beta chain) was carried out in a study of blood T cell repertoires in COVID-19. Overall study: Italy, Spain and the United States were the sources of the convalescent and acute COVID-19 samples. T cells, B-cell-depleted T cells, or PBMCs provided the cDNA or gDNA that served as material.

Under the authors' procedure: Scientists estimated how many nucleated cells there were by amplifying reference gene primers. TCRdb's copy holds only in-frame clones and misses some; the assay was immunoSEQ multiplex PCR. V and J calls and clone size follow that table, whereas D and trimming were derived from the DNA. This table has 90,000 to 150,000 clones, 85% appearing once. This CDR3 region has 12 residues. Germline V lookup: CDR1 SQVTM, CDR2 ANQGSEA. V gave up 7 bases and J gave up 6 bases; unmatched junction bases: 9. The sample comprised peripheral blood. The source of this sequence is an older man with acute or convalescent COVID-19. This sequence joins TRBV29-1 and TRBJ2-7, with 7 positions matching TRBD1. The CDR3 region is CSARDRALEQYF. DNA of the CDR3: TGCAGCGCCCGTGACAGGGCCCTCGAGCAGTACTTC.